The entry that follows covers one T cell receptor (beta chain) sequence. Its specificity is unknown. This entry belongs to a study of CD8 T cells in Susac syndrome. Findings and caveats of the study: In its TCR sequencing and HLA analysis, the study acknowledged that the number of individuals was relatively small.

Trimming shortened V by 2 bases and J by 7 bases, and 5 bases separated the two germline ends. This CDR3 contains 11 residues. The germline CDR1 and CDR2 sequences are LNHDA and SQIVND (reference sequence). RNA amounts of about 0.45 to 1 ug underwent reverse transcription with random hexamers. An immunoSEQ multiplex PCR amplified TCR beta CDR3 over 54 Vbeta and 13 Jbeta. TCRdb redid the calling of the immunoSEQ multiplex PCR reads with MiXCR, one entry per CDR3 protein. The profile shows 130,000 or so distinct CDR3 sequences, around 80% of them singletons. The T cells that were sequenced for TCR beta were CD8+ and CD4+ cells from blood. Negative isolation was used for CD8+ and CD4+ T cells, and FACS enrichment was applied to TEMRA cells.

The sequencing sample was made of CD8+ T cells from PBMCs. This receptor was obtained from a human donor with multiple sclerosis. This chain links TRBV19 with TRBJ1-2; D is undetermined. The CDR3: CASSIFGGYTF. Here the CDR3 DNA reads TGTGCCAGTAGTATATTCGGTGGCTACACCTTC.